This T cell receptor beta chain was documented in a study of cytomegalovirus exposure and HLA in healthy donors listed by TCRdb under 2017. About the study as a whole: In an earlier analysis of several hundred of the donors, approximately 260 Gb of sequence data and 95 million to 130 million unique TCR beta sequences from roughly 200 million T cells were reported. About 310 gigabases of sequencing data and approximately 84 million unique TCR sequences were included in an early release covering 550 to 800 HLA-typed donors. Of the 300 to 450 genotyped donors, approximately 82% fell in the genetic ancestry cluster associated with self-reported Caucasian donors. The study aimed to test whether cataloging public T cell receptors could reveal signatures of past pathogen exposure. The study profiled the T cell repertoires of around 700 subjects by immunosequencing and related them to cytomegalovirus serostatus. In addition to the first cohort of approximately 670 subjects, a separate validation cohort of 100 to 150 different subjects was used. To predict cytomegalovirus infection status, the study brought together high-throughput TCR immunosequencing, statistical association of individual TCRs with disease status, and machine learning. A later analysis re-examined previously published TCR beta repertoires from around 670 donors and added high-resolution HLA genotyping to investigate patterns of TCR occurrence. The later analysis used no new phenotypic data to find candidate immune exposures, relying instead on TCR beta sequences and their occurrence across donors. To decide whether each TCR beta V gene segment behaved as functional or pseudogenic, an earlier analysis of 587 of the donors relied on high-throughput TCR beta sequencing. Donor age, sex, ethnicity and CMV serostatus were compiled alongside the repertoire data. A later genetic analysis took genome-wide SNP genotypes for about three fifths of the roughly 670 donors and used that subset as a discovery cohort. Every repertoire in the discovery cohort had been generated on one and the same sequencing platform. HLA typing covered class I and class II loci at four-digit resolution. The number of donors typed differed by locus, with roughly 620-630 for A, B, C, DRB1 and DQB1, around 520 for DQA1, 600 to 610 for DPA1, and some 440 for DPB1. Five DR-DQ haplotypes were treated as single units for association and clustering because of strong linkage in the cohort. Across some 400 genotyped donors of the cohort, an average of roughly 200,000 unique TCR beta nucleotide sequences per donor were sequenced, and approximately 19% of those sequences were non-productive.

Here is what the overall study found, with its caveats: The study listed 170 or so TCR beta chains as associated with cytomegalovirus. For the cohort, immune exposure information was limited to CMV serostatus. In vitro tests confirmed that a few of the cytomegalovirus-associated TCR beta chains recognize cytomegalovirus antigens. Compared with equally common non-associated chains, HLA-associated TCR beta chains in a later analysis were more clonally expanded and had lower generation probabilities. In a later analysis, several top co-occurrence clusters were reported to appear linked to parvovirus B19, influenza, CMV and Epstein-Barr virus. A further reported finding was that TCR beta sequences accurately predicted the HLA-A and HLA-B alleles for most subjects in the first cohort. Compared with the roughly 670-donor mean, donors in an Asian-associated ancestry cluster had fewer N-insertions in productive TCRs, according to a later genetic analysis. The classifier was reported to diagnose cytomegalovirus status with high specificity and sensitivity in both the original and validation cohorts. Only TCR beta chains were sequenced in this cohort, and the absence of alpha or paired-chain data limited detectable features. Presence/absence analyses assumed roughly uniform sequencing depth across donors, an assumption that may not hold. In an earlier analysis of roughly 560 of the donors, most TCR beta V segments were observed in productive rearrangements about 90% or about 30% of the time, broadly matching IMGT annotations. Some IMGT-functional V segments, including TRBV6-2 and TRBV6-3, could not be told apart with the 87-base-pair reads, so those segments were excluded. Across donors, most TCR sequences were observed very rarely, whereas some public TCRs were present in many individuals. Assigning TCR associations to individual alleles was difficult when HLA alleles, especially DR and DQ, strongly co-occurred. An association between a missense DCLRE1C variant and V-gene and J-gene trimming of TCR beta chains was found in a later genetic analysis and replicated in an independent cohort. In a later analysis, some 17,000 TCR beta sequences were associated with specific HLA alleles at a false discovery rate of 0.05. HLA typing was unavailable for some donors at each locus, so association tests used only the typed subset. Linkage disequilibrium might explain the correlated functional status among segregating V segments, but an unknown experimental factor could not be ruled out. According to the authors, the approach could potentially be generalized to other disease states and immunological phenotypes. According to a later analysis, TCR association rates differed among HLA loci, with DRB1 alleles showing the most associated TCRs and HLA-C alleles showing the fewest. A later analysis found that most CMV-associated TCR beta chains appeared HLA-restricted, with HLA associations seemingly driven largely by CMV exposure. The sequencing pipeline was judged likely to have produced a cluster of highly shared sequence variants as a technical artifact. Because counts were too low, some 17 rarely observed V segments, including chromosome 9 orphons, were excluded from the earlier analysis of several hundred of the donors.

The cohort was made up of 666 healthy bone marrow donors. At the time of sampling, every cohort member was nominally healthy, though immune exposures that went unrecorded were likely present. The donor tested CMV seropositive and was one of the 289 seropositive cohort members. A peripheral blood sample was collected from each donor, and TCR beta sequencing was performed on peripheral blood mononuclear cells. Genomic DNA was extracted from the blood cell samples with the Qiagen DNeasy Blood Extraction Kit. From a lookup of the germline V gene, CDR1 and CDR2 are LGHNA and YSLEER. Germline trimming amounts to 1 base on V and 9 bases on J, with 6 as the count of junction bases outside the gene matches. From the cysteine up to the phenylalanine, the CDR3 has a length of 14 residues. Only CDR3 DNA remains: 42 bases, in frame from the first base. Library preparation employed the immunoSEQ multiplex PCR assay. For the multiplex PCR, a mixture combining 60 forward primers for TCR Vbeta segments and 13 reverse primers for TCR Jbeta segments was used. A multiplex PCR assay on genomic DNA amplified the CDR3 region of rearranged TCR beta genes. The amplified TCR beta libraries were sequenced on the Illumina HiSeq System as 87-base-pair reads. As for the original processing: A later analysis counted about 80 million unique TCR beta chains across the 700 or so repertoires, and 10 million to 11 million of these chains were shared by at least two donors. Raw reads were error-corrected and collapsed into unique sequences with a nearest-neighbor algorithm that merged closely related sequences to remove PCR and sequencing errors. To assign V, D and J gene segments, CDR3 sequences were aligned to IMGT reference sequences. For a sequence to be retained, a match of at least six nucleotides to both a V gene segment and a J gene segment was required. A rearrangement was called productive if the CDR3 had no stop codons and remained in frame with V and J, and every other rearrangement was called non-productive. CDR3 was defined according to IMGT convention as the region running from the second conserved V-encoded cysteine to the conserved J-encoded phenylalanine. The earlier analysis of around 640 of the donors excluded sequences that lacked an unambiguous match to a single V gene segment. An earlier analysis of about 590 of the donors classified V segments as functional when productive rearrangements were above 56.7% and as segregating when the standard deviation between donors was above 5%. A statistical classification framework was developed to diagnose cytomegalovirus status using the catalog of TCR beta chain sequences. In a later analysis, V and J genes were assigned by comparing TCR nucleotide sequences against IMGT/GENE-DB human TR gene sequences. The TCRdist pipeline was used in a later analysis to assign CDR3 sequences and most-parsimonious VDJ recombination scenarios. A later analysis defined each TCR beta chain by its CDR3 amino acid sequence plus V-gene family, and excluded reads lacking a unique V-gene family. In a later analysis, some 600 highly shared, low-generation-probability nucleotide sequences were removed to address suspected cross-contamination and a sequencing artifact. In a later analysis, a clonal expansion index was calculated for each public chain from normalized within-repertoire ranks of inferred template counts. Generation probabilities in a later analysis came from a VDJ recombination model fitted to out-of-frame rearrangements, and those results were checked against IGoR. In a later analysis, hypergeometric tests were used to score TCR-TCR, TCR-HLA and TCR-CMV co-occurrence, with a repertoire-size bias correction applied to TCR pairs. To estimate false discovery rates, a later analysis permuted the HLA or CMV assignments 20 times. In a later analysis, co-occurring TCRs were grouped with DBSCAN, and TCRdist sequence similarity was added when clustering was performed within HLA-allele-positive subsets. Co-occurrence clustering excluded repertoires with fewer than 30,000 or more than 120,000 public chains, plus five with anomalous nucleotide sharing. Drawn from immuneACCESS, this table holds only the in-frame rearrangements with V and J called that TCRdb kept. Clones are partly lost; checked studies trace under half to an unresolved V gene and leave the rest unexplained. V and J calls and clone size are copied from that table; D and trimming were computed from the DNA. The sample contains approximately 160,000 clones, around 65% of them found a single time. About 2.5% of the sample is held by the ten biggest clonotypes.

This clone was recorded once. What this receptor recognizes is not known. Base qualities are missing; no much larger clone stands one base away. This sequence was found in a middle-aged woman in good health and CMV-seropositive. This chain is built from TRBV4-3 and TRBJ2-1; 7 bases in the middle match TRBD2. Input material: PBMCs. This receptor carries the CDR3 CASSQVGRGTEQFF. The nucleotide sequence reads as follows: TGCGCCAGCAGCCAAGTAGGGAGGGGCACTGAGCAGTTCTTC.